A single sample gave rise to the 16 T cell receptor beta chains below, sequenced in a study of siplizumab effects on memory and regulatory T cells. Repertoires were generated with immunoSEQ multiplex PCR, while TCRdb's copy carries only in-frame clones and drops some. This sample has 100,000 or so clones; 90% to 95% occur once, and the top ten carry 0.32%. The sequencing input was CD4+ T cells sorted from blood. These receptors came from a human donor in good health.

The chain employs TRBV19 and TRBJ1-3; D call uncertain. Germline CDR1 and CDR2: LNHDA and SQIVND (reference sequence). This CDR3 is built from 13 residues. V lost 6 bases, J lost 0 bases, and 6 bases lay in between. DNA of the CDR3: TGTGCCAGTAGGGGGATCTCTGGAAACACCATATATTTT. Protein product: CASRGISGNTIYF.

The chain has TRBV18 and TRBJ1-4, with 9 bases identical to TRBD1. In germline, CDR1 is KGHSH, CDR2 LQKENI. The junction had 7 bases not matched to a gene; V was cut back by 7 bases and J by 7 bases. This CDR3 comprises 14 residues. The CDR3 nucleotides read TGTGCCAGCTTCAACAGGGGGCTTGGTGAAAAACTGTTTTTT. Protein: CASFNRGLGEKLFF.

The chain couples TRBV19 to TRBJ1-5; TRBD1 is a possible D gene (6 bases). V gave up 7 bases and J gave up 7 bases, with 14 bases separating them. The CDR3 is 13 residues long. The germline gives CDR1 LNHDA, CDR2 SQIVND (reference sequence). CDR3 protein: CASMLGGRQPQHF. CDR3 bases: TGTGCCAGTATGTTGGGGGGCAGGCAGCCCCAGCATTTT.

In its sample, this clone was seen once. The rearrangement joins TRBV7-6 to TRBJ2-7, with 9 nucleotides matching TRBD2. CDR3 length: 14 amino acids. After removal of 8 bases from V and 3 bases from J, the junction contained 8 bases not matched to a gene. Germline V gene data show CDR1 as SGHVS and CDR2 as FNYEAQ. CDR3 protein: CASSRAGGDYEQYF. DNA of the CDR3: TGTGCCAGCTCGAGGGCGGGAGGGGACTACGAGCAGTACTTC.

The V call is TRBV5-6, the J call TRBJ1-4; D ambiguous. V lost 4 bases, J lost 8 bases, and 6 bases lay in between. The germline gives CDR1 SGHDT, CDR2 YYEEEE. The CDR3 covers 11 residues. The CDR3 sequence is CASSVGEKLFF. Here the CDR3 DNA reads TGTGCCAGCAGCGTTGGGGAAAAACTGTTTTTT.

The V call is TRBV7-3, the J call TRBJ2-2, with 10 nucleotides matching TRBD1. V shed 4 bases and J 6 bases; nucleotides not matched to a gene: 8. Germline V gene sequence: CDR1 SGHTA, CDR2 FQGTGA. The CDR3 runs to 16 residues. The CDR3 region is CASSSRQGARPGELFF. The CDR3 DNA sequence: TGTGCCAGCAGCTCGAGACAGGGGGCTCGCCCCGGGGAGCTGTTTTTT.

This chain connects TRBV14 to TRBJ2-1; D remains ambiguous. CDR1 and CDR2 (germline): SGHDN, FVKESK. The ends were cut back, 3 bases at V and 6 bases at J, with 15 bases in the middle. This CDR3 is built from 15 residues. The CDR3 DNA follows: TGTGCCAGCAGCCAGATGGACCCCTTATTCAATGAGCAGTTCTTC. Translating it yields CASSQMDPLFNEQFF. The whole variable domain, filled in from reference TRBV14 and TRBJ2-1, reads EAGVTQFPSHSVIEKGQTVTLRCDPISGHDNLYWYRRVMGKEIKFLLHFVKESKQDESGMPNNRFLAERTGGTYSTLKVQPAELEDSGVYFCASSQMDPLFNEQFFGPGTRLTVL.

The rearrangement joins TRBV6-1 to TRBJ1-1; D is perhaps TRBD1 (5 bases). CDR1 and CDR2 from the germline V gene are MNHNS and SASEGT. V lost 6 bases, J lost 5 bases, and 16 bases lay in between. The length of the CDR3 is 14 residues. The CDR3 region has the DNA TGTGCCAGCAGGGGCCAGGGAATGGTGACTGAAGCTTTCTTT. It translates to CASRGQGMVTEAFF.

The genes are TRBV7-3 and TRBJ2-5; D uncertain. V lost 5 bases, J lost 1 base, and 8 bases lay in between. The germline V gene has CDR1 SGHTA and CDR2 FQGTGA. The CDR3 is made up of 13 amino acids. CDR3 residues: CASSRHGQETQYF. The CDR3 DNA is TGTGCCAGCAGCCGACATGGCCAAGAGACCCAGTACTTC.

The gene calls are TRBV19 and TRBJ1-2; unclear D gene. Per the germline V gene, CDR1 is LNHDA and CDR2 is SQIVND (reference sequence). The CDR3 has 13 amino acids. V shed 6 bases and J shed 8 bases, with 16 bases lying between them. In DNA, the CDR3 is TGTGCCAGTAGCGAGGGTATCTCCGTCGGCTACACCTTC. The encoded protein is CASSEGISVGYTF.

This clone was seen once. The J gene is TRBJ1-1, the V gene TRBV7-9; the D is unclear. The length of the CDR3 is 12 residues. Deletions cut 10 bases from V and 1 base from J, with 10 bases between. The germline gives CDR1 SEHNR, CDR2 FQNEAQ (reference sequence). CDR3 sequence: CATGRQNTEAFF. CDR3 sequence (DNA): TGTGCCACGGGAAGGCAGAACACTGAAGCTTTCTTT.

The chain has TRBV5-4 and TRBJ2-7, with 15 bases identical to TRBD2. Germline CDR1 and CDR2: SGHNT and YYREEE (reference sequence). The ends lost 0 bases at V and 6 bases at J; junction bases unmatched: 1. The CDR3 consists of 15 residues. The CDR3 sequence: CASSLAGLAGGEQYF. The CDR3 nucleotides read TGTGCCAGCAGCTTGGCGGGACTAGCGGGGGGCGAGCAGTACTTC.

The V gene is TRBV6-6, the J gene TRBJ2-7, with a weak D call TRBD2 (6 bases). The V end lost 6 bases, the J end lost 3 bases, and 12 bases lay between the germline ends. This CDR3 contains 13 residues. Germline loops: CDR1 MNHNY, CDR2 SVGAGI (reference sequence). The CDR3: CASRAEGLYEQYF. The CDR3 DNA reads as TGTGCCAGCAGGGCTGAGGGACTCTACGAGCAGTACTTC.

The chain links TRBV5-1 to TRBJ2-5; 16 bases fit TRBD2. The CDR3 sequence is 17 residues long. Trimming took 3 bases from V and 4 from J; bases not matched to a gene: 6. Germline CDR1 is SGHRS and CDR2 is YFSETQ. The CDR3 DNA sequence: TGCGCCAGCAGCTCCCCGGGACTAGCGGGAGGGAGAGAGACCCAGTACTTC. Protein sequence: CASSSPGLAGGRETQYF.

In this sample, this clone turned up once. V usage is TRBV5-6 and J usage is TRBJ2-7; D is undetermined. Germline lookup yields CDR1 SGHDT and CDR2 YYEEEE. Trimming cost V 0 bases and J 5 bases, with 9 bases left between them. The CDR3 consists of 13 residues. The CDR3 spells CASSLALENEQYF. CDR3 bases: TGTGCCAGCAGCTTGGCCCTCGAAAACGAGCAGTACTTC.

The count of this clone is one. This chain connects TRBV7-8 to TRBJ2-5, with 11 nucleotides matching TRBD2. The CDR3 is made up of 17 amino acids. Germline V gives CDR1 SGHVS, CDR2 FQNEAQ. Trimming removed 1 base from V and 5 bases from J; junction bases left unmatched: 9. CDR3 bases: TGTGCCAGCAGCTTAGGTAGCGGGAGGGCCGGGGTCGAGACCCAGTACTTC. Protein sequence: CASSLGSGRAGVETQYF. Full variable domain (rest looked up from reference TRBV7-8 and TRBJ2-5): GAGVSQSPRYKVAKRGQDVALRCDPISGHVSLFWYQQALGQGPEFLTYFQNEAQLDKSGLPSDRFFAERPEGSVSTLKIQRTQQEDSAVYLCASSLGSGRAGVETQYFGPGTRLLVL.